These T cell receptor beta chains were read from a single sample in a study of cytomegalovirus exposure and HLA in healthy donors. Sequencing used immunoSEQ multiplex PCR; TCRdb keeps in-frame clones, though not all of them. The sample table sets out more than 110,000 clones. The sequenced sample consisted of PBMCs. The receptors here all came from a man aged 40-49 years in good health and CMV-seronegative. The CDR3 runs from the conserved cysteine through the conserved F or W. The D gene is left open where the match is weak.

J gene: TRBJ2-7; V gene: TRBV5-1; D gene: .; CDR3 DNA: TGCGCCAGCAGCTCACAGACAGGCCCCTACGAGCAGTACTTC; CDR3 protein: CASSSQTGPYEQYF
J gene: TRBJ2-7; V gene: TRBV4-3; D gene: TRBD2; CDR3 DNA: TGCGCCAGCAGCCAAGGATCTAGCGGGGTTGCCTACGAGCAGTACTTC; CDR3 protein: CASSQGSSGVAYEQYF
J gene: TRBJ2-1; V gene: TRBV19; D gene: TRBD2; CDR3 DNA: TGTGCCAGTAGTTATTCTAGCGGGGGCTACAATGAGCAGTTCTTC; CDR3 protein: CASSYSSGGYNEQFF
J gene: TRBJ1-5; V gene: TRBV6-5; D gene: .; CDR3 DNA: TGTGCCAGCAGTCGCCGGGATCAGGGCAATCAGCCCCAGCATTTT; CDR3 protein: CASSRRDQGNQPQHF
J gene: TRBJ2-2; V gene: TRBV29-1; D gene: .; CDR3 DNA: TGCAGCGTGGGAAGGGGACTTAACACCGGGGAGCTGTTTTTT; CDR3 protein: CSVGRGLNTGELFF
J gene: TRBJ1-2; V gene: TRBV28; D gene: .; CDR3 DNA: TGTGCCAGCAGTCTCCGGGACACCTATGGCTACACCTTC; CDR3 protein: CASSLRDTYGYTF
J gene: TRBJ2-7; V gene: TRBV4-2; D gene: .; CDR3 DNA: TGTGCCAGCAGCCAGAGGACTGGTCGATTTTACGAGCAGTACTTC; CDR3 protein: CASSQRTGRFYEQYF
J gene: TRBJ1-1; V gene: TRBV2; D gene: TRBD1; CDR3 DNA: TGTGCCAGCAGTGGGCCGACAGGGAGGAGTCTGCCTGAAGCTTTCTTT; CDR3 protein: CASSGPTGRSLPEAFF
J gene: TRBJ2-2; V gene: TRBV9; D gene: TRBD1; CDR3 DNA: TGTGCCAGCAGCGTAGAAGGGGGCGGCACCGGGGAGCTGTTTTTT; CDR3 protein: CASSVEGGGTGELFF
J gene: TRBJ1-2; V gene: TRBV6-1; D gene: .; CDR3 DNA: TGTGCCAGCAGAGACTCTACCAACTATGGCTACACCTTC; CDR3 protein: CASRDSTNYGYTF
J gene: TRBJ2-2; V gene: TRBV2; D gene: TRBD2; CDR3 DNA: TGTGGCAGCAGGGGTGGGGTTAGCGGGGTTTTGAACACCGGGGAGCTGTTTTTT; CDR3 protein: CGSRGGVSGVLNTGELFF
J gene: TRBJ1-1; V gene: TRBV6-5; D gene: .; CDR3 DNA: TGTGCCGTCAGGAGGGGTTTGAACACTGAAGCTTTCTTT; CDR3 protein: CAVRRGLNTEAFF
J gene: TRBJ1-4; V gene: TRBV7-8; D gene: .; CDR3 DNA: TGTGCCAGCAGCTCGTGGCGGGTGAGGAATGAAAAACTGTTTTTT; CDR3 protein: CASSSWRVRNEKLFF
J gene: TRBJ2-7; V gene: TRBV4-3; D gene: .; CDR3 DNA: TGCGCCAGCAGCCCAAGTATCGGGGTTTCCTACGAGCAGTACTTC; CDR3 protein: CASSPSIGVSYEQYF
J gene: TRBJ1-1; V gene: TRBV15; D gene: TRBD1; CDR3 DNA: TGTGCCACCAGCAGAGGTCGTACAGGGGGTAGGGACACTGAAGCTTTCTTT; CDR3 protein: CATSRGRTGGRDTEAFF
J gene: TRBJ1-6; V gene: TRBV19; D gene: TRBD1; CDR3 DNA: TGTGCCAGTAGTATGACAGGGACTAGCTCCTATAATTCACCCCTCCACTTT; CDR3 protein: CASSMTGTSSYNSPLHF
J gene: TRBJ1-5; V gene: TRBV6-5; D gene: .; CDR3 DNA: TGTGCCAGCAGTCCCCGACAGCATCAGCCCCAGCATTTT; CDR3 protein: CASSPRQHQPQHF
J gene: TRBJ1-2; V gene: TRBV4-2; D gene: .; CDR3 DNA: TGTGCCAGCAGCCAAGATCTACAGGGTGGCGGCTACACCTTC; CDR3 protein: CASSQDLQGGGYTF
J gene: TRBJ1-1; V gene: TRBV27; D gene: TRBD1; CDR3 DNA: TGTGCCAGCAGTTCCCTTAGACAGGGCGGCGTGGGCACTGAAGCTTTCTTT; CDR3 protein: CASSSLRQGGVGTEAFF
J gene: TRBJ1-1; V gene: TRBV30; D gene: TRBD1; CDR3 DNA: TGTGCCTGGAGTGCCCGACAGGGGAGCCTTATTCTCACTGAAGCTTTCTTT; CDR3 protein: CAWSARQGSLILTEAFF
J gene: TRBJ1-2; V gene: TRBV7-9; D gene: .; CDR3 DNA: TGTGCCAGCAGCTTGGGGCCAAGCGGCTACACCTTC; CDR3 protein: CASSLGPSGYTF
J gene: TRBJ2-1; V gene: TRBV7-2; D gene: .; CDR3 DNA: TGTGCCAGCAGCCCTCTAGGGGGGGCCTCATTCAATGAGCAGTTCTTC; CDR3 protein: CASSPLGGASFNEQFF
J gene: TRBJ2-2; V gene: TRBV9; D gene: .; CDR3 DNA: TGTGCCAGCAGCGTAGGTTTCACAGGGAGTTTAAACACCGGGGAGCTGTTTTTT; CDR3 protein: CASSVGFTGSLNTGELFF
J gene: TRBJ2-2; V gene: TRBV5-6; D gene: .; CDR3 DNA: TGTGCCAGCAGCTTGGCCGCCAGACAGTGGAACACCGGGGAGCTGTTTTTT; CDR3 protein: CASSLAARQWNTGELFF
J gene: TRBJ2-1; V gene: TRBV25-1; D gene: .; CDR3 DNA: TGTGCCAGCAGTGAACCCACAGGGCGAGACAATGAGCAGTTCTTC; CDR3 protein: CASSEPTGRDNEQFF
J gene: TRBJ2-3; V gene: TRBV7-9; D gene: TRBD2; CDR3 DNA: TGTGCCAGCAGCTCCTCCGCAGCGGGGCCAGATACGCAGTATTTT; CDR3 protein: CASSSSAAGPDTQYF
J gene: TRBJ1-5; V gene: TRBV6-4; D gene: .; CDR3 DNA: TGTGCCAGCAGTGAGCGGGGCAATAGCAATCAGCCCCAGCATTTT; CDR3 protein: CASSERGNSNQPQHF
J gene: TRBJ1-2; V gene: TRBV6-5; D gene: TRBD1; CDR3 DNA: TGTGCCAGCAGTCGTATGACAGGGGCCCTCTATGGCTACACCTTC; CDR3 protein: CASSRMTGALYGYTF
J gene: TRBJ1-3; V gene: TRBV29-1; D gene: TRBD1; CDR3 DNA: TGCAGCGTTACAGGGGCTGGAAACACCATATATTTT; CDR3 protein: CSVTGAGNTIYF
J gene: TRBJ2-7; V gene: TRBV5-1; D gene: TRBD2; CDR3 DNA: TGCGCCAGCAGCTCCGGGACTAGCGGGGGCTACGAGCAGTACTTC; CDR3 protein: CASSSGTSGGYEQYF
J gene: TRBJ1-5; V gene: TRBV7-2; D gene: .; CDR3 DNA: TGTGCCAGCAGCCCCACGGTGAGCAATCAGCCCCAGCATTTT; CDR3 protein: CASSPTVSNQPQHF
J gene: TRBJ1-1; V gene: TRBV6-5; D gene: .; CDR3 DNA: TGTGCCAGCAGTTACGATAGGAACACTGAAGCTTTCTTT; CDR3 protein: CASSYDRNTEAFF
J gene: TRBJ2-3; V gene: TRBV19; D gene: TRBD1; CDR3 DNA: TGTGCCAGTAGTATACCGAGTGTGGGGACAGGGGGAAGTGATACGCAGTATTTT; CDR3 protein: CASSIPSVGTGGSDTQYF